The following is a TCR beta chain sequence with its context. The antigen is undetermined. TCRdb's copy holds only in-frame clones and misses some; the assay was immunoSEQ multiplex PCR. This table has about 680,000 clones, around 92% appearing once. Trimming at V came to 2 bases and at J to 9 bases, leaving 9 bases not matched to a gene. Germline values: CDR1 SGHAT, CDR2 FQNNGV. The CDR3 covers 15 residues. This sample's treatment: some 19 received Ad26.COV2.S at low or high dose, single or two shots; five or six received placebo; per-sample allocation not given. Material that was analyzed had been drawn on day 63 after the first vaccine or placebo injection. Boston hosted the donor, who was an adult aged 18-55 years. The sample belongs to a study of Ad26.COV2.S vaccination and SARS-CoV-2 variants. Study-wide background: The COV1001 Ad26.COV2.S trial arm included the donor.

Study findings and constraints: TCR breadth and depth estimates may have understated total T cell responses. Vaccine recipients had higher spike-specific TCR breadth than placebo recipients.

The receptor comes from a person aged 18 to 59 who received the Ad26.COV2.S COVID-19 vaccine or a placebo. The material was peripheral blood, obtained in a trial of Ad26.COV2.S vaccine versus placebo. The genes are TRBV11-2 and TRBJ2-1; 8 nucleotides match TRBD2. Here the CDR3 reads CASSLISGSWGEQFF. In nucleotides, the CDR3 is TGTGCCAGCAGCTTAATCAGCGGGAGTTGGGGTGAGCAGTTCTTC.